The 18 T cell receptor beta chains reported below all come from one sample, sequenced in a study of T cell responses to AZD1222 COVID-19 vaccine. Data came from immunoSEQ multiplex PCR; TCRdb stores just in-frame clones and leaves some out. The table shows 85,000 to 130,000 clones, with around 87% occurring only once. Sequenced material: peripheral blood, taken on day 0 of AZD1222 vaccination. The source of these receptors is an adult in good health.

The chain couples TRBV13 to TRBJ2-3, with D perhaps matching TRBD1 or TRBD2 (5 bases each). Germline V gene sequence: CDR1 PRHDT, CDR2 FYEKMQ (reference sequence). The CDR3 runs to 12 residues. Trimming stripped 5 bases from V and 5 bases from J, with 8 bases between. Here the CDR3 reads CASSGGGDTQYF. For the CDR3, the DNA is TGTGCCAGCAGCGGGGGTGGAGATACGCAGTATTTT.

The rearrangement uses TRBV29-1 and TRBJ2-3, with unresolved D. Trimming took 3 bases from V and 5 from J, leaving 9 bases between them. The CDR3 covers 12 residues. The germline CDR1 and CDR2 sequences are SQVTM and ANQGSEA. The CDR3 sequence: CSVDPPEDTQYF. DNA for the CDR3: TGCAGCGTTGACCCCCCGGAAGATACGCAGTATTTT.

The chain has TRBV21-1 and TRBJ2-7; TRBD1 is the table's D call and was not checked against the DNA. TRBV21-1 is a pseudogene segment. The CDR3 is made up of 15 amino acids. The CDR3 region has the DNA TGTGCCAGCAGCCCGGACAGGGGGTCCTCCTACGAGCAGTACTTC. The encoded protein is CASSPDRGSSYEQYF.

The chain employs TRBV29-1 and TRBJ2-1; 7 nucleotides align to TRBD2. This CDR3 spans 12 amino acids. CDR1 and CDR2 (germline): SQVTM, ANQGSEA. With V trimmed by 5 bases and J by 10 bases, 8 bases remained unmatched. For the CDR3, the DNA is TGCAGCGTTTCCCGGGGGGTCACGGAGCAGTTCTTC. Its translation: CSVSRGVTEQFF.

V usage is TRBV5-1 and J usage is TRBJ1-2; 10 bases match TRBD1. After removal of 2 bases from V and 4 bases from J, the junction contained 8 bases not matched to a gene. This CDR3 comprises 16 residues. Germline V CDR1 and CDR2: SGHRS, YFSETQ. In DNA form, the CDR3 reads TGCGCCAGCAGCTTAGCCAGGGACAGGGGAAGCTATGGCTACACCTTC. It yields the protein CASSLARDRGSYGYTF.

CDR3 sequence reads: CASSLNRGPNEKLFF. The CDR3 nucleotides are TGTGCCAGCAGCCTTAACAGGGGGCCCAATGAAAAACTGTTTTTT. V and J are TRBV7-2 and TRBJ1-4; TRBD1 aligns across 9 bases. V shed 5 bases and J 5 bases; nucleotides not matched to a gene: 6. Germline V CDR1 and CDR2: SGHTA, FQGNSA. The CDR3 loop spans 15 amino acids.

The V call is TRBV7-2, the J call TRBJ1-1, with a tentative D call TRBD1 (5 bases). The CDR3 has 14 amino acids. The V and J ends lost 3 bases and 2 bases respectively, with 10 bases between them. Germline V lookup: CDR1 SGHTA, CDR2 FQGNSA. CDR3 region: CASSFLGVNTEAFF. The DNA for the CDR3 is TGTGCCAGCAGCTTCCTGGGGGTTAACACTGAAGCTTTCTTT. The variable domain in full, with the rest retrieved from reference TRBV7-2 and TRBJ1-1, is GAGVSQSPSNKVTEKGKDVELRCDPISGHTALYWYRQSLGQGLEFLIYFQGNSAPDKSGLPSDRFSAERTGGSVSTLTIQRTQQEDSAVYLCASSFLGVNTEAFFGQGTRLTVV.

This chain links TRBV24-1 with TRBJ2-1; 7 bases line up with TRBD1. Germline loops: CDR1 KGHDR, CDR2 SFDVKD. The CDR3 is 13 residues long. The junction had 3 bases not matched to a gene; V was cut back by 6 bases and J by 5 bases. In DNA form, the CDR3 reads TGTGCCACCAGTTTAACAGGGGACAATGAGCAGTTCTTC. Amino acids: CATSLTGDNEQFF.

This chain uses TRBV6-5 with TRBJ1-2; tentatively, D is TRBD1 (6 bases). This CDR3 is built from 11 residues. CDR1 and CDR2 from the germline V gene are MNHEY and SVGAGI. Between the trimmed V and J ends, which lost 7 bases and 5 bases, there was a span of 8 bases. DNA for the CDR3: TGTGCCAGCACCACAGGGTATGGCTACACCTTC. Translation gives CASTTGYGYTF.

The rearrangement uses TRBV11-1 and TRBJ1-1, with unresolved D. V was trimmed by 4 bases and J by 3 bases, leaving 3 bases between them. CDR3 size: 11 residues. The germline V gene encodes CDR1 SGHAT and CDR2 FQDESV (reference sequence). CDR3 in amino acids: CASSSDTEAFF. The CDR3 coding sequence is TGTGCCAGCAGCTCGGACACTGAAGCTTTCTTT.

CDR3 in amino acids: CSASGEHRDEQYF. The CDR3 nucleotides are TGCAGTGCTAGTGGGGAACACAGGGACGAGCAGTACTTC. The chain is built from TRBV20-1 and TRBJ2-7, with D tentatively TRBD1 (6 bases). This CDR3 comprises 13 residues. Trimming stripped 3 bases from V and 5 bases from J, with 14 bases between. Germline CDR1 reads DFQATT; CDR2 reads SNEGSKA (reference sequence).

In this sample, this clone turned up a few times. The chain is built from TRBV19 and TRBJ1-2, with 12 nucleotides matching TRBD1. Trimming removed 6 bases from V and 2 bases from J; junction bases left unmatched: 4. There are 15 residues in the CDR3. Germline loops: CDR1 LNHDA, CDR2 SQIVND (reference sequence). In DNA, the CDR3 is TGTGCCAGTAGCCCTGGGACAGGGGGCAACTATGGCTACACCTTC. Translated: CASSPGTGGNYGYTF.

J is TRBJ1-1 and V is TRBV19, with unresolved D. Trimming stripped 3 bases from V and 1 base from J, with 9 bases between. The CDR3 consists of 14 residues. The germline CDR1 and CDR2 sequences are LNHDA and SQIVND (reference sequence). The chain's CDR3 is CASSIRTANTEAFF. The CDR3, as DNA: TGTGCCAGTAGTATTCGGACGGCGAACACTGAAGCTTTCTTT.

The chain recombines TRBV19 with TRBJ2-5; 11 nucleotides line up with TRBD1. J gave up 7 bases and V 3 bases, and 7 bases lay outside the gene matches. CDR3 length equals 15 residues. In germline, CDR1 is LNHDA, CDR2 SQIVND (reference sequence). The CDR3 bases are TGTGCCAGTAGTATGACCGGGACAGGGGGGACGACCCAGTACTTC. This gives the protein CASSMTGTGGTTQYF.

The chain couples TRBV29-1 to TRBJ1-1; D is possibly TRBD1 (6 bases). CDR1 is SQVTM and CDR2 is ANQGSEA in the germline V gene. The CDR3 has 12 residues. The V end lost 1 base, the J end lost 3 bases, and 6 bases lay between the germline ends. CDR3 coding DNA: TGCAGCGTTGAAGGACAGGACACTGAAGCTTTCTTT. Protein product: CSVEGQDTEAFF.

The chain employs TRBV28 and TRBJ1-6; D not resolved. V gave up 6 bases and J gave up 8 bases, with 8 bases separating them. The CDR3 has 12 amino acids. The germline CDR1 and CDR2 sequences are MDHEN and SYDVKM. The CDR3 DNA reads as TGTGCCAGCAGCCCCCTTTATTCACCCCTCCACTTT. It translates to CASSPLYSPLHF.

This clone has only one observation. The chain uses TRBV18 and TRBJ2-2; D uncertain. The germline V and J ends were trimmed by 1 base and 5 bases, with 8 bases remaining between them. This CDR3 has 14 amino acids. Germline CDR1 reads KGHSH; CDR2 reads LQKENI. In DNA, the CDR3 is TGTGCCAGCTCACCACGGACGGATACCGGGGAGCTGTTTTTT. Its protein is CASSPRTDTGELFF.

This clone appeared a single time. The rearrangement uses TRBV5-6 and TRBJ1-1; 7 positions match TRBD1. The CDR3 spans 12 residues. The ends lost 4 bases at V and 9 bases at J; junction bases unmatched: 6. Germline-derived CDR1 and CDR2 are SGHDT and YYEEEE. The CDR3 coding sequence is TGTGCCAGCAGCACAAGACAGGGTAAAGCTTTCTTT. Amino acids: CASSTRQGKAFF.